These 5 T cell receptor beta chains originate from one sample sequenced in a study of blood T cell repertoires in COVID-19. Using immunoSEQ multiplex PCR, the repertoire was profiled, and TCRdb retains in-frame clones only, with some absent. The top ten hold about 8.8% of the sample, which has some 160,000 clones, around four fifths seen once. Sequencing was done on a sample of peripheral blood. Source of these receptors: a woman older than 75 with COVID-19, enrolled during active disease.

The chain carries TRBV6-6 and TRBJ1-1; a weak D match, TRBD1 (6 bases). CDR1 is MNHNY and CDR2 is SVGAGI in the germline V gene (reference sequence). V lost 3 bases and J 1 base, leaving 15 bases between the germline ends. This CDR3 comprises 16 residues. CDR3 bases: TGTGCCAGCAGTTATACCCCAGGGGCCCAGAACACTGAAGCTTTCTTT. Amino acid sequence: CASSYTPGAQNTEAFF.

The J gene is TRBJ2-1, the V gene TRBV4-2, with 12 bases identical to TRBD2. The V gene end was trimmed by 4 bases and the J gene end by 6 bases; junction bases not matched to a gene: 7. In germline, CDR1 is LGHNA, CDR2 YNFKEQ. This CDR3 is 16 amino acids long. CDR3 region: CASSREPTSGSNEQFF. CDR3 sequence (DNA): TGTGCCAGCAGCCGAGAGCCGACTAGCGGGAGCAATGAGCAGTTCTTC.

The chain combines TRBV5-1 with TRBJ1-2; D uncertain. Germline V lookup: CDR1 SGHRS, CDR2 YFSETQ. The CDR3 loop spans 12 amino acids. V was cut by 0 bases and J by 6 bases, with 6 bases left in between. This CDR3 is CASSLGRDGYTF. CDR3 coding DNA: TGCGCCAGCAGCTTGGGGAGGGATGGCTACACCTTC.

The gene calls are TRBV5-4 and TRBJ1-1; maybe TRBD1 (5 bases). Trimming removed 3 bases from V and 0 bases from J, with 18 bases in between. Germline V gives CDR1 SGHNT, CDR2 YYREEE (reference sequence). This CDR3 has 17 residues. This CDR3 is CASSSGYHRKMNTEAFF. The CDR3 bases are TGTGCCAGCAGCTCTGGCTACCACAGGAAAATGAACACTGAAGCTTTCTTT.

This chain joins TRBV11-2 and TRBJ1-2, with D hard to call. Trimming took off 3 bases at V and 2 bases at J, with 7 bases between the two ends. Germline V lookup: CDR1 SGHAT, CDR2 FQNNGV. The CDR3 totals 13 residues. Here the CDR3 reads CASSFNENYGYTF. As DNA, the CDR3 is TGTGCCAGCAGCTTTAACGAGAACTATGGCTACACCTTC.